The TCR beta chain described here comes from a study of vaccination and CD4 T cells after COVID-19. At the level of the study: Researchers treated control cultures with a CEFX pool, an HIV-1 Nef pool, or no peptide.

Trimming took off 1 base at V and 3 bases at J, with 15 bases between the two ends. Germline V CDR1 and CDR2: SEHNR, FQNEAQ (reference sequence). The CDR3 spans 16 residues. Researchers used the Oncomine TCR Beta short-read assay to sequence DNA from cultured CD4+ T cells. The authors extracted genomic DNA from cultured CD4+ T cells. TCRdb passed the PCR reads through MiXCR, listing each CDR3 protein once. The sample includes around 9,100 distinct CDR3 sequences, about a third of them seen just once. The treatment here: approximately 10-day PBMC culture with coronavirus spike peptide pools or control peptides (ViraFEST assay). Researchers collected the unexposed donor's CD4+ T cells before the COVID-19 pandemic (2011-2018). This clonotype is medium-sized within its sample. Antigen: not known.

Input material: CD4+ T cells from blood, cultured in vitro. The chain couples TRBV7-9 to TRBJ1-2, with D perhaps matching TRBD1 (6 bases). The receptor was derived from a human donor in good health. The DNA of the CDR3 is TGTGCCAGCAGCTTAGTAGTTACAGGGAGCGACTATGGCTACACCTTC. It encodes CASSLVVTGSDYGYTF.